The 31 T cell receptor beta chains given below trace back to one sample, sequenced in a study of blood T cell repertoires in COVID-19 (dated by TCRdb to between 2020 and 2021). The method behind the library was the immunoSEQ multiplex PCR assay. Drawn from immuneACCESS, this table holds only the in-frame rearrangements with V and J called that TCRdb kept. Clones are partly lost; checked studies trace under half to an unresolved V gene and leave the rest unexplained. Here the sample has approximately 320,000 clones; 87% occur a single time. The ten most abundant clones make up about 8.9% of the sample. Sequenced: PBMCs or T cells enriched from blood (not recorded which). The receptor source for this set is a woman between 18 and 29 years old who had recovered from COVID-19.

The chain links TRBV4-1 to TRBJ1-2, with D perhaps TRBD1 (5 bases). The CDR3 is made up of 15 amino acids. Germline CDR1 and CDR2: MGHRA and YSYEKL. The ends were cut back, 8 bases at V and 5 bases at J, with 21 bases in the middle. The CDR3 region has the DNA TGCGCCAGCTCCCCCGGGCAGGGAGGCTTGTATGGCTACACCTTC. Translated, it gives CASSPGQGGLYGYTF.

The CDR3 nucleotides are TGTGCCATCAAACCAGAGTGGACTAGCGGGAGTAACACCGGGGAGCTGTTTTTT. Residues: CAIKPEWTSGSNTGELFF. The rearrangement uses TRBV7-9 and TRBJ2-2, with 13 bases that match TRBD2. J was trimmed by 2 bases and V by 10 bases; bases with no gene match: 13. The CDR3 extends over 18 amino acids. Looked up from germline, CDR1 is SEHNR and CDR2 is FQNEAQ (reference sequence).

The chain combines TRBV28 with TRBJ1-2; 12 nucleotides match TRBD1. Trimming took 6 bases from V and 8 from J; bases not matched to a gene: 4. Germline V gene lookup returns CDR1 MDHEN and CDR2 SYDVKM. The CDR3 loop spans 13 amino acids. CDR3 in amino acids: CASSLGQGAGYTF. The CDR3 DNA is TGTGCCAGCAGCCTGGGACAGGGGGCGGGCTACACCTTC.

This chain connects TRBV27 to TRBJ2-5; D is undetermined. The CDR3 extends over 14 amino acids. Germline assignment: CDR1 MNHEY and CDR2 SMNVEV (reference sequence). V was clipped by 6 bases and J by 2 bases, with 13 bases between them. The CDR3 loop reads CASRRQFQQETQYF. CDR3 DNA sequence: TGTGCCAGCAGGAGACAATTTCAACAAGAGACCCAGTACTTC.

This chain connects TRBV28 to TRBJ1-1; no clear D gene. The CDR3 covers 13 residues. The V end lost 5 bases, the J end lost 5 bases, and 12 bases lay between the germline ends. Germline V CDR1 and CDR2: MDHEN, SYDVKM. The CDR3 sequence: CASSAPQDTEAFF. Here the CDR3 DNA reads TGTGCCAGCAGTGCCCCACAAGATACTGAAGCTTTCTTT.

J is TRBJ1-4 and V is TRBV19; D may be TRBD1 (5 bases). V gave up 5 bases and J gave up 4 bases, with 17 bases separating them. Germline assignment: CDR1 LNHDA and CDR2 SQIVND (reference sequence). The CDR3 length is 16 residues. Here the CDR3 DNA reads TGTGCCAGTAGTCCGACCGATTGGGGCCGTAATGAAAAACTGTTTTTT. Protein sequence: CASSPTDWGRNEKLFF.

In nucleotides, the CDR3 is TGTGCCAGCAGTTTGTCCAGCGGGAGCACAGATACGCAGTATTTT. Its protein is CASSLSSGSTDTQYF. The gene calls are TRBV27 and TRBJ2-3; D perhaps matches TRBD2 (6 bases). Germline lookup yields CDR1 MNHEY and CDR2 SMNVEV (reference sequence). The V end was cut by 3 bases, the J end by 0 bases, with 10 bases between. CDR3 size: 15 residues.

The gene calls are TRBV7-6 and TRBJ2-1, with TRBD1 matching 8 bases. This CDR3 comprises 15 residues. With V trimmed by 1 base and J by 5 bases, 4 bases remained unmatched. Per the germline V gene, CDR1 is SGHVS and CDR2 is FNYEAQ. The CDR3, as DNA: TGTGCCAGCAGCTTAGGACAGGGGCCCCACAATGAGCAGTTCTTC. Protein: CASSLGQGPHNEQFF. The entire variable domain, with the rest obtained from reference TRBV7-6 and TRBJ2-1, is as follows: GAGVSQSPRYKVTKRGQDVALRCDPISGHVSLYWYRQALGQGPEFLTYFNYEAQQDKSGLPNDRFSAERPEGSISTLTIQRTEQRDSAMYRCASSLGQGPHNEQFFGPGTRLTVL.

This chain uses TRBV7-2 with TRBJ2-5; D call uncertain. The CDR3 extends over 13 amino acids. CDR1 SGHTA and CDR2 FQGNSA come from the germline V gene. Trimming left V 0 bases short and J 1 base short, with 3 bases between. The CDR3 nucleotides are TGTGCCAGCAGCTTAGCGGCCCAAGAGACCCAGTACTTC. This translates into CASSLAAQETQYF.

This clone was seen just once. The gene calls are TRBV28 and TRBJ2-3, with D possibly being TRBD2 (6 bases). The germline CDR1 and CDR2 sequences are MDHEN and SYDVKM. The CDR3 sequence is 15 residues long. With 0 bases removed from V and 4 bases from J, the gap between germline ends came to 11 bases. CDR3 amino acids: CASSLWRDGPDTQYF. The CDR3 bases are TGTGCCAGCAGTTTATGGCGGGATGGTCCAGATACGCAGTATTTT.

The J gene is TRBJ1-2, the V gene TRBV4-1; D perhaps matches TRBD1 (6 bases). Germline V gene data show CDR1 as MGHRA and CDR2 as YSYEKL. Trimming pared 1 base from V and 1 base from J, leaving 16 bases between. CDR3 size: 17 residues. CDR3 loop: CASSQVWTAPDNYGYTF. The CDR3 region has the DNA TGCGCCAGCAGCCAAGTATGGACAGCACCAGATAACTATGGCTACACCTTC.

J is TRBJ1-4 and V is TRBV28; D possibly corresponds to TRBD1 (5 bases). The germline gives CDR1 MDHEN, CDR2 SYDVKM. The V end lost 2 bases, the J end lost 0 bases, and 7 bases lay between the germline ends. This CDR3 has 15 amino acids. The CDR3 coding sequence is TGTGCCAGCAGTTTAGGGGGGGCAACTAATGAAAAACTGTTTTTT. Translation: CASSLGGATNEKLFF.

This sequence joins TRBV28 and TRBJ2-7, with 10 bases matching TRBD1. The J segment lost 6 bases and the V segment lost 1 base, leaving 6 bases of the junction unmatched. CDR1 MDHEN and CDR2 SYDVKM come from the germline V gene. This CDR3 is 15 amino acids long. This CDR3 is CASSLLGDRGSEQYF. The CDR3 nucleotides are TGTGCCAGCAGTTTATTAGGGGACAGGGGCTCCGAGCAGTACTTC.

V and J are TRBV6-5 and TRBJ1-2; possibly TRBD1 for D (5 bases). The CDR3 contains 15 residues. V dropped 7 bases and J dropped 8 bases, with 23 bases sitting between them. Per germline, CDR1 MNHEY and CDR2 SVGAGI. CDR3 DNA: TGTGCCAGCATTCCGGTGGGTTCAGGCGGGGGAGGCTACACCTTC. Translating it yields CASIPVGSGGGGYTF.

The gene calls are TRBV7-8 and TRBJ2-1, with TRBD1 identical over 8 bases. J lost 4 bases, V lost 5 bases, and 10 bases had no gene match. Germline CDR1 is SGHVS and CDR2 is FQNEAQ. The CDR3 extends over 16 amino acids. The CDR3 region is CASSARTGTPYNEQFF. CDR3 nucleotides: TGTGCCAGCAGCGCCAGGACAGGGACGCCATACAATGAGCAGTTCTTC.

The chain recombines TRBV5-1 with TRBJ1-4, with 9 bases aligning to TRBD1. The CDR3 spans 13 residues. CDR1 SGHRS and CDR2 YFSETQ come from the germline V gene. V dropped 8 bases and J dropped 6; count of bases not matched to a gene: 5. The DNA for the CDR3 is TGCGCCAGTGGACAGGGGTTGGATGAAAAACTGTTTTTT. It codes for CASGQGLDEKLFF.

This clone showed up just once. The V call is TRBV20-1, the J call TRBJ1-2; possibly TRBD1 for D (5 bases). Germline loops: CDR1 DFQATT, CDR2 SNEGSKA (reference sequence). This CDR3 has 11 amino acids. V lost 6 bases and J 6 bases, leaving 11 bases between the germline ends. The chain's CDR3 is CSARSGNGYTF. The CDR3 bases are TGCAGTGCCCGCTCAGGGAATGGCTACACCTTC.

This rearrangement joins TRBV11-2 to TRBJ2-7; D might be TRBD1 (5 bases). The CDR3 has 14 residues. V lost 5 bases, J lost 3 bases, and 14 bases lay in between. CDR1 and CDR2 (germline): SGHAT, FQNNGV. The CDR3 region has the DNA TGTGCCAGCAGCCCAGACCGACAGTTCTACGAGCAGTACTTC. This sequence encodes CASSPDRQFYEQYF.

The V call is TRBV6-6, the J call TRBJ2-7; 7 nucleotides align to TRBD1. Per germline, CDR1 MNHNY and CDR2 SVGAGI (reference sequence). V was clipped by 7 bases and J by 5 bases; unmatched bases: 11. The CDR3 runs 14 residues. CDR3 DNA: TGTGCCAGCAATCGACAGGGCTTCATCAACGAGCAGTACTTC. Protein sequence: CASNRQGFINEQYF.

This clone occurred once. The genes are TRBV11-2 and TRBJ1-2, with D possibly being TRBD1 (6 bases). Germline V gene data show CDR1 as SGHAT and CDR2 as FQNNGV. The CDR3 totals 13 residues. Trimming took off 5 bases at V and 3 bases at J, with 10 bases between the two ends. The DNA of the CDR3 is TGTGCCAGCAGCCTCGGGACATACTATGGCTACACCTTC. It codes for CASSLGTYYGYTF.

The CDR3 coding sequence is TGTGCCAGCAGTTCCGGGGGACTAGTCGGCTACGAGCAGTACTTC. It codes for CASSSGGLVGYEQYF. This chain joins TRBV6-5 and TRBJ2-7; 8 nucleotides agree with TRBD2. Germline-derived CDR1 and CDR2 are MNHEY and SVGAGI. CDR3 length: 15 amino acids. V lost 4 bases and J lost 3; bases outside the gene matches: 8.

This sequence joins TRBV5-8 and TRBJ2-5, with D possibly matching TRBD2 (5 bases). Trimming cost V 2 bases and J 11 bases, with 13 bases left between them. Germline assignment: CDR1 SGHTS and CDR2 YDEGEE. This CDR3 comprises 12 residues. CDR3 nucleotide sequence: TGTGCCAGCAGCTTAGGCGGACTTCAGCAGTACTTC. The encoded protein is CASSLGGLQQYF.

This chain uses TRBV9 with TRBJ2-1; 7 bases fit TRBD2. Trimming cost V 0 bases and J 7 bases; bases outside gene matches: 7. The CDR3 runs to 15 residues. Germline CDR1 is SGDLS and CDR2 is YYNGEE. In nucleotides, the CDR3 is TGTGCCAGCAGCGTAGTGGGAGGGCCGGGGAATGAGCAGTTCTTC. Its protein is CASSVVGGPGNEQFF. The full variable domain, in which reference TRBV9 and TRBJ2-1 provide the parts outside the CDR3, is DSGVTQTPKHLITATGQRVTLRCSPRSGDLSVYWYQQSLDQGLQFLIQYYNGEERAKGNILERFSAQQFPDLHSELNLSSLELGDSALYFCASSVVGGPGNEQFFGPGTRLTVL.

The genes are TRBV4-1 and TRBJ1-3; no clear D gene. This CDR3 region has 15 residues. Germline values: CDR1 MGHRA, CDR2 YSYEKL. Trimming took 1 base from V and 3 from J, leaving 10 bases between them. CDR3 protein: CASSQAIGSGNTIYF. The DNA of the CDR3 is TGCGCCAGCAGCCAAGCAATAGGGAGTGGAAACACCATATATTTT.

The chain is built from TRBV7-6 and TRBJ2-7; possibly TRBD2 for D (7 bases). Trimming stripped 1 base from V and 6 bases from J, with 13 bases between. Germline V lookup: CDR1 SGHVS, CDR2 FNYEAQ. This CDR3 is 14 amino acids long. CDR3 loop: CASSLDRGGGEQYF. The DNA of the CDR3 is TGTGCCAGCAGCTTAGATCGCGGGGGCGGCGAGCAGTACTTC.

This chain connects TRBV4-3 to TRBJ2-5; D unclear. Trimming removed 0 bases from V and 0 bases from J, with 5 bases in between. The germline V gene has CDR1 LGHNA and CDR2 YSLEER. The CDR3 length is 14 residues. The DNA for the CDR3 is TGCGCCAGCAGCCAAGAGAACAACCAAGAGACCCAGTACTTC. It yields the protein CASSQENNQETQYF.

V gene TRBV9 combines with J gene TRBJ1-2; D gene unclear. Per germline, CDR1 SGDLS and CDR2 YYNGEE. The germline V and J ends were trimmed by 5 bases and 8 bases, with 22 bases remaining between them. This CDR3 spans 15 amino acids. The CDR3 DNA is TGTGCCAGCAGTTACAACATTATGACCCCGGGGGGCTACACCTTC. This codes for CASSYNIMTPGGYTF.

V is TRBV18 and J is TRBJ1-5; a weak D match, TRBD1 (6 bases). CDR1 is KGHSH and CDR2 is LQKENI in the germline V gene. The CDR3 covers 16 residues. V was shortened by 2 bases and J by 7 bases, with 18 bases between the two germline ends. CDR3 in DNA: TGTGCCAGCTCACCAGGTTTGACGGGGGGCGAACAGCCCCAGCATTTT. Amino acid sequence: CASSPGLTGGEQPQHF.

The V call is TRBV19, the J call TRBJ2-2; tentatively, D is TRBD1 (5 bases). Trimming took off 7 bases at V and 4 bases at J, with 16 bases between the two ends. The CDR3 spans 15 residues. Germline lookup yields CDR1 LNHDA and CDR2 SQIVND (reference sequence). The CDR3 DNA sequence: TGTGCCAGTACCAGGGCAGGGCAGGGCACCGGGGAGCTGTTTTTT. This gives the protein CASTRAGQGTGELFF.

The chain is built from TRBV28 and TRBJ1-5; 9 positions match TRBD1. Germline-derived CDR1 and CDR2 are MDHEN and SYDVKM. There are 16 residues in the CDR3. Unmatched junction bases numbered 7, after V lost 7 bases and J lost 0 bases. CDR3 coding DNA: TGTGCCAGCACCAGGACAGGGGAGGATAGCAATCAGCCCCAGCATTTT. Translating gives CASTRTGEDSNQPQHF. The full variable domain, its missing parts supplied by reference TRBV28 and TRBJ1-5, is DVKVTQSSRYLVKRTGEKVFLECVQDMDHENMFWYRQDPGLGLRLIYFSYDVKMKEKGDIPEGYSVSREKKERFSLILESASTNQTSMYLCASTRTGEDSNQPQHFGDGTRLSIL.

CDR3 in DNA: TGTGCCAGCAGCGCAAGCAGGGGCTCACAAGAGACCCAGTACTTC. It yields the protein CASSASRGSQETQYF. This chain connects TRBV7-7 to TRBJ2-5, with D possibly being TRBD1 (6 bases). V was clipped by 5 bases and J by 2 bases, with 15 bases between them. CDR1 SSHAT and CDR2 FNYEAQ come from the germline V gene (reference sequence). The CDR3 totals 15 residues.